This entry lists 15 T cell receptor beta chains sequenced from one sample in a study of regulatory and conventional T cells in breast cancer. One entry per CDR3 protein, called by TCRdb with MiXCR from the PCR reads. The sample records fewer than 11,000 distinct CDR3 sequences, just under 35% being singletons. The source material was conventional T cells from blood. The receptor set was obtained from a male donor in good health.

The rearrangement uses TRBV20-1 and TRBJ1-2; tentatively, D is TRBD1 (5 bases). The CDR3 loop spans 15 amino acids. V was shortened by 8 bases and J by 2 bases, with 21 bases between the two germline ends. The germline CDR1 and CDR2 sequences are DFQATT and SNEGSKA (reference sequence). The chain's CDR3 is CSPVESQGSNYGYTF. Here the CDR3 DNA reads TGCAGTCCGGTCGAGAGCCAGGGAAGCAACTATGGCTACACCTTC.

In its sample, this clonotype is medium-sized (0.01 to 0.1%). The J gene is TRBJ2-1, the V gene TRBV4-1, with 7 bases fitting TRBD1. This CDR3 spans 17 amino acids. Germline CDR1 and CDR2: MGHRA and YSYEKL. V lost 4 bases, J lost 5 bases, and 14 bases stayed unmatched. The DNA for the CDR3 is TGCGCCAGCAGCCGAGGGCGACAGGGAGCACGGGACAATGAGCAGTTCTTC. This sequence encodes CASSRGRQGARDNEQFF.

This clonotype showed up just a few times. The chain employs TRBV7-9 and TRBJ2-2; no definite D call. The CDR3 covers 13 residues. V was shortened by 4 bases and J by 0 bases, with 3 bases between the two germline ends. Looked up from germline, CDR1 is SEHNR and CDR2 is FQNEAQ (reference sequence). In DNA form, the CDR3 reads TGTGCCAGCAGCTCCCCGAACACCGGGGAGCTGTTTTTT. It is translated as CASSSPNTGELFF.

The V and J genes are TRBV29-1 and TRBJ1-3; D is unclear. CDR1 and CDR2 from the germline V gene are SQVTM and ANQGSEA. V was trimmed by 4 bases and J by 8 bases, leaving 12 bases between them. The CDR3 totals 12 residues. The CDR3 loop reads CSVGSVADTIYF. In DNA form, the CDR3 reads TGCAGCGTTGGCTCAGTAGCGGACACCATATATTTT.

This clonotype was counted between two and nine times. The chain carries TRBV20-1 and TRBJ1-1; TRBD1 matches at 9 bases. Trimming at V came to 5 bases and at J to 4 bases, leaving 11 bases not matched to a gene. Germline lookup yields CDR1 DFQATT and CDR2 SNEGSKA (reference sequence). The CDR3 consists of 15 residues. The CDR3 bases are TGCAGTGCTTCGGGGACAGGGAAAATGGCCACTGAAGCTTTCTTT. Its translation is CSASGTGKMATEAFF.

The CDR3 region has the DNA TGCGCCAGCAGCTTTGATCCGGGACAGGTTCATGAAAAACTGTTTTTT. Translated, it gives CASSFDPGQVHEKLFF. The chain links TRBV5-1 to TRBJ1-4; TRBD1 matches 8 bases. The ends lost 2 bases at V and 6 bases at J; junction bases unmatched: 9. Germline CDR1 SGHRS, CDR2 YFSETQ. The CDR3 runs 16 residues.

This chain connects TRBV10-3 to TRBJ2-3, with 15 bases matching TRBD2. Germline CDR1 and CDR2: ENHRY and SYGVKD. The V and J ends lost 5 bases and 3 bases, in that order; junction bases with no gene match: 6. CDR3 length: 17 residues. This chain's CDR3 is CAISSLGTSGGTDTQYF. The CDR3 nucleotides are TGTGCCATCAGTTCGCTTGGGACTAGCGGGGGGACAGATACGCAGTATTTT.

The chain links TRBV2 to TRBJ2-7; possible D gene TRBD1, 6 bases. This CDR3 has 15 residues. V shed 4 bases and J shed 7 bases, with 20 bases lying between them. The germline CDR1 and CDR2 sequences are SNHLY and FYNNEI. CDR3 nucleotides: TGTGCCAGCAGTGTAGTCAGGACAGCTCCTAATGAGCAGTACTTC. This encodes CASSVVRTAPNEQYF.

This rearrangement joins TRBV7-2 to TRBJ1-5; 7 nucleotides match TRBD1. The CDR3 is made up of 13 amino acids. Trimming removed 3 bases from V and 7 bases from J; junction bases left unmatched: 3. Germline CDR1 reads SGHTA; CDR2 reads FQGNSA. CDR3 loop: CASSLQGGQPQHF. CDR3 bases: TGTGCCAGCAGCTTGCAGGGGGGCCAGCCCCAGCATTTT.

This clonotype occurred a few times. In DNA form, the CDR3 reads TGTGCCTGGAGGGGGCTAGCGGGGGAGACCCAGTACTTC. Translating it yields CAWRGLAGETQYF. The chain links TRBV30 to TRBJ2-5; 9 nucleotides agree with TRBD2. CDR3 size: 13 residues. Germline V lookup: CDR1 GTSNPN, CDR2 SVGIG (reference sequence). After removal of 3 bases from V and 5 bases from J, the junction contained 4 bases not matched to a gene.

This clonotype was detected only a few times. As DNA, the CDR3 is TGTGCCAGCAGCTTGGGACAGGGAGCCCTTGCCAATCAGCCCCAGCATTTT. Encoded protein: CASSLGQGALANQPQHF. The chain has TRBV5-6 and TRBJ1-5; 7 bases are shared with TRBD1. The germline V gene has CDR1 SGHDT and CDR2 YYEEEE. The CDR3 is 17 residues long. Unmatched junction bases numbered 9, after V lost 0 bases and J lost 3 bases.

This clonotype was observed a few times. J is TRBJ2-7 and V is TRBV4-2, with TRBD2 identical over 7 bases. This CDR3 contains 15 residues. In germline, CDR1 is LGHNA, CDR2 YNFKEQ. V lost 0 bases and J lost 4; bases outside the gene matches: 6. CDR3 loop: CASSQDTGGSYEQYF. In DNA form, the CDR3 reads TGTGCCAGCAGCCAAGATACGGGGGGTTCTTACGAGCAGTACTTC.

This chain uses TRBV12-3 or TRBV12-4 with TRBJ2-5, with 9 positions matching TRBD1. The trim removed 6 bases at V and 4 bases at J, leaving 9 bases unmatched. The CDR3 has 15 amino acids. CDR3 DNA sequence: TGTGCCAGCAGCACCACAGGGGGCGCTGGAGAGACCCAGTACTTC. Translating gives CASSTTGGAGETQYF.

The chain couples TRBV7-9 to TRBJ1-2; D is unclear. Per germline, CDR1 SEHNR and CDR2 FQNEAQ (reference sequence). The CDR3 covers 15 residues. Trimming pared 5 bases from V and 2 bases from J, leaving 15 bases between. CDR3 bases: TGTGCCAGCAGCCCCGACGGAGGAGGGAACTATGGCTACACCTTC. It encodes CASSPDGGGNYGYTF.

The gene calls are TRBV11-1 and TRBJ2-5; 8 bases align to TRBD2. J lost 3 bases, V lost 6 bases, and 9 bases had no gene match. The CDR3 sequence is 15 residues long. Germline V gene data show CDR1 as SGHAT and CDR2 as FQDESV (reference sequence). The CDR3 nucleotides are TGTGCCAGCAGTTCCCTTGGACTAGCAGAAGAGACCCAGTACTTC. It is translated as CASSSLGLAEETQYF.